Presented here are 19 T cell receptor beta chains from one specimen sequenced in a study of graft-versus-host responses after intestinal transplantation listed by TCRdb under 2021. Library generation was performed with the immunoSEQ multiplex PCR assay. In its TCRdb copy, this immuneACCESS table keeps in-frame sequences only and misses some clones. Where compared with another copy, unresolved V genes explain less than half of these, and the others have no known cause. For this sample the table gives 45,000 to 65,000 clones, of which almost 95% were detected only once. The top ten constitute under 0.45% of the sample. The label giving this sample's time point can be read as: cells obtained before transplantation from donor or recipient. Their antigens remain unidentified. Source: unstimulated CD4+ T cells sorted from spleen or lymph node cells, taken before transplant. These receptors originate from a human donor who was the organ donor for an intestinal transplant.

V and J are TRBV12-1 and TRBJ1-5. TRBV12-1 is a listed pseudogene. There are 15 residues in the CDR3. CDR3 sequence: CASTYTGAGHQPQHF. CDR3 DNA: TGTGCCAGCACCTATACGGGGGCTGGTCATCAGCCCCAGCATTTT.

As DNA, the CDR3 is TGTGCCTGGAGTGACGGACAGGGGATTTACGAGCAGTACTTC. Its translation: CAWSDGQGIYEQYF. The genes are TRBV30 and TRBJ2-7; 9 positions match TRBD1. The length of the CDR3 is 14 residues. With 1 base clipped from V and 4 bases from J, the junction kept 5 bases outside the gene matches. Germline CDR1 is GTSNPN and CDR2 is SVGIG (reference sequence).

CDR3 DNA: TGTGCCTGGAGTTTACAGTACACTGAAGCTTTCTTT. This translates into CAWSLQYTEAFF. The chain carries TRBV30 and TRBJ1-1; no clear D. V lost 2 bases and J lost 3, with 7 bases in between. Per the germline V gene, CDR1 is GTSNPN and CDR2 is SVGIG (reference sequence). The CDR3 totals 12 residues.

This sequence joins TRBV7-2 and TRBJ1-6; no firm D call. Germline V gives CDR1 SGHTA, CDR2 FQGNSA. Trimming removed 1 base from V and 11 bases from J, with 15 bases in between. CDR3 length: 15 residues. Here the CDR3 reads CASSLGHGPLAPLHF. CDR3 in DNA: TGTGCCAGCAGCTTAGGTCACGGCCCCCTAGCACCCCTCCACTTT.

The chain carries TRBV20-1 and TRBJ1-1, with unresolved D. Germline CDR1 is DFQATT and CDR2 is SNEGSKA (reference sequence). The CDR3 has 10 amino acids. V dropped 6 bases and J dropped 9 bases, with 11 bases sitting between them. The CDR3 nucleotides read TGCAGTGCAACCAAGGGAAAAGCTTTCTTT. It codes for CSATKGKAFF.

The chain recombines TRBV2 with TRBJ2-3; D call uncertain. There are 14 residues in the CDR3. From germline, CDR1 is SNHLY and CDR2 FYNNEI. The V end lost 3 bases, the J end lost 2 bases, and 9 bases lay between the germline ends. The CDR3 DNA is TGTGCCAGCAGTGATGGACGGTTCACAGATACGCAGTATTTT. Amino acids: CASSDGRFTDTQYF.

The chain has TRBV6-1 and TRBJ2-5; D may be TRBD1 (5 bases). This CDR3 spans 13 amino acids. Germline CDR1 MNHNS, CDR2 SASEGT. Trimming stripped 6 bases from V and 4 bases from J, with 12 bases between. The CDR3: CASSYGHLETQYF. DNA of the CDR3: TGTGCCAGCAGCTACGGACACTTAGAGACCCAGTACTTC.

The chain joins TRBV6-5 to TRBJ1-2; D ambiguous. The CDR3 contains 13 residues. The V gene's germline CDR1 is MNHEY and CDR2 SVGAGI. The V end was cut by 1 base, the J end by 1 base, with 4 bases between. The CDR3 nucleotides are TGTGCCAGCAGTTACTACGTTAACTATGGCTACACCTTC. Translating gives CASSYYVNYGYTF.

This chain links TRBV6-5 with TRBJ2-7; D unresolved. V was trimmed by 0 bases and J by 7 bases, leaving 10 bases between them. Germline CDR1 reads MNHEY; CDR2 reads SVGAGI. This CDR3 is built from 13 residues. The CDR3 DNA reads as TGTGCCAGCAGTTACTCTAGTACTTGGGAGCAGTACTTC. Its protein product is CASSYSSTWEQYF.

This sequence joins TRBV4-2 and TRBJ2-5, with D perhaps matching TRBD2 (6 bases). This CDR3 contains 15 residues. Germline V gene sequence: CDR1 LGHNA, CDR2 YNFKEQ. The ends were cut back, 6 bases at V and 1 base at J, with 15 bases in the middle. CDR3 DNA sequence: TGTGCCAGCAGGGGAGGAGAAGTGGGCCAAGAGACCCAGTACTTC. Its translation: CASRGGEVGQETQYF.

The chain uses TRBV7-8 and TRBJ1-1; D might be TRBD1 (6 bases). Trimming removed 5 bases at V and 4 bases at J, with 20 bases between. The CDR3 runs to 16 residues. CDR1 and CDR2 from the germline V gene are SGHVS and FQNEAQ. The CDR3 bases are TGTGCCAGCAGCAAAGGATTCGCAGGGGCTGGCACTGAAGCTTTCTTT. The encoded protein is CASSKGFAGAGTEAFF. The whole variable domain, remainder taken from reference TRBV7-8 and TRBJ1-1, is GAGVSQSPRYKVAKRGQDVALRCDPISGHVSLFWYQQALGQGPEFLTYFQNEAQLDKSGLPSDRFFAERPEGSVSTLKIQRTQQEDSAVYLCASSKGFAGAGTEAFFGQGTRLTVV.

CDR3 coding DNA: TGTGCCAGCAGCCCTTACTTAGCGGGGTTAGGGACAGATACGCAGTATTTT. Amino acids: CASSPYLAGLGTDTQYF. This chain links TRBV5-4 with TRBJ2-3; TRBD2 agrees at 8 bases. V trimming: 4 bases; J trimming: 3 bases; junction bases outside the gene matches: 13. The CDR3 runs 17 residues. Per germline, CDR1 SGHNT and CDR2 YYREEE (reference sequence).

This chain connects TRBV7-2 to TRBJ2-2, with 14 nucleotides matching TRBD2. V dropped 1 base and J dropped 7; count of bases not matched to a gene: 5. CDR3 length: 17 amino acids. The germline V gene has CDR1 SGHTA and CDR2 FQGNSA. The CDR3 nucleotides read TGTGCCAGCAGCTTAGTAGGGACTAGCGGGGGTAGCGGGGAGCTGTTTTTT. Translation gives CASSLVGTSGGSGELFF.

V and J are TRBV6-5 and TRBJ2-2, with 8 positions matching TRBD1. The CDR3 covers 16 residues. Trimming at V came to 3 bases and at J to 6 bases, leaving 9 bases not matched to a gene. The germline V gene encodes CDR1 MNHEY and CDR2 SVGAGI. The CDR3 is CASSYSDRGRPGELFF. CDR3 bases: TGTGCCAGCAGTTATTCCGACAGGGGACGGCCCGGGGAGCTGTTTTTT.

The V and J genes are TRBV11-2 and TRBJ1-2; 9 bases are a match to TRBD1. The germline V gene has CDR1 SGHAT and CDR2 FQNNGV. This CDR3 contains 17 residues. V lost 0 bases and J lost 1; bases outside the gene matches: 6. CDR3 DNA: TGTGCCAGCAGCTTAGAGACAGGGGGGAAGTATAACTATGGCTACACCTTC. Translated, it gives CASSLETGGKYNYGYTF.

The rearrangement uses TRBV9 and TRBJ2-5; 8 positions agree with TRBD2. The germline CDR1 and CDR2 sequences are SGDLS and YYNGEE. This CDR3 has 14 residues. Trimming removed 5 bases from V and 5 bases from J; junction bases left unmatched: 8. CDR3 nucleotide sequence: TGTGCCAGCAGTACGGGGGGGCATGTGGAGACCCAGTACTTC. This translates into CASSTGGHVETQYF.

The V and J genes are TRBV30 and TRBJ2-2; unclear D gene. Looked up from germline, CDR1 is GTSNPN and CDR2 is SVGIG (reference sequence). V was trimmed by 4 bases and J by 7 bases, leaving 13 bases between them. CDR3 size: 13 residues. CDR3 protein: CAWTGSSYGELFF. CDR3 DNA: TGTGCCTGGACAGGATCTTCCTACGGGGAGCTGTTTTTT.

This sequence joins TRBV11-1 and TRBJ1-1; D possibly corresponds to TRBD1 (6 bases). Trimming left V 0 bases short and J 4 bases short, with 6 bases between. The CDR3 sequence is 13 residues long. Germline V gives CDR1 SGHAT, CDR2 FQDESV (reference sequence). Here the CDR3 DNA reads TGTGCCAGCAGCTTAGCAGGGGGCACTGAAGCTTTCTTT. Amino acid sequence: CASSLAGGTEAFF.

The J gene is TRBJ2-1, the V gene TRBV5-1; 7 nucleotides agree with TRBD1. J was trimmed by 4 bases and V by 4 bases; bases with no gene match: 5. This CDR3 contains 14 residues. Germline V gene lookup returns CDR1 SGHRS and CDR2 YFSETQ. The CDR3 loop is CASSGRQGYNEQFF. In nucleotides, the CDR3 is TGCGCCAGCAGCGGAAGACAGGGTTACAATGAGCAGTTCTTC. The full variable domain, completed using reference TRBV5-1 and TRBJ2-1, is KAGVTQTPRYLIKTRGQQVTLSCSPISGHRSVSWYQQTPGQGLQFLFEYFSETQRNKGNFPGRFSGRQFSNSRSEMNVSTLELGDSALYLCASSGRQGYNEQFFGPGTRLTVL.